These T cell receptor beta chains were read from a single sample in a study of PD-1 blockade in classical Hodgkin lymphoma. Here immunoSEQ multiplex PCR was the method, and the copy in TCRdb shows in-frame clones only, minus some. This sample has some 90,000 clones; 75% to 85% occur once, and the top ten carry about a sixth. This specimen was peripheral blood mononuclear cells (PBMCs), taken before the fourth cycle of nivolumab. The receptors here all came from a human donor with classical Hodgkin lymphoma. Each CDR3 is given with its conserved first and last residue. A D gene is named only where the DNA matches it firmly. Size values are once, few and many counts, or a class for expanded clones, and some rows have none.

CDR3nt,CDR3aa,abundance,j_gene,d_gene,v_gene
TGTGCCAGCAGCTTGGGTCCGAACACCGGGGAGCTGTTTTTT,CASSLGPNTGELFF,NA,TRBJ2-2,NA,TRBV5-4
TGCAGCGTTGAGGAGGCGGGAGGGCTGGGCACCGGGGAGCTGTTTTTT,CSVEEAGGLGTGELFF,NA,TRBJ2-2,TRBD2,TRBV29-1
TGCGCCAGCAGCCCCTCGTCCGGGAACACTGAAGCTTTCTTT,CASSPSSGNTEAFF,few,TRBJ1-1,NA,TRBV5-1
TGCAGCGTTGTGGAGAGACTGGGGACCGGGGAGCTGTTTTTT,CSVVERLGTGELFF,NA,TRBJ2-2,NA,TRBV29-1
TGTGCCAGCAGTTCCCCCCGGGTAGCGGGAGGTAACGAGCAGTACTTC,CASSSPRVAGGNEQYF,NA,TRBJ2-7,TRBD2,TRBV28
TGCGCCAGCAGCAGGACGGGACTAGCGGGAGGATATGAGCAGTTCTTC,CASSRTGLAGGYEQFF,NA,TRBJ2-1,TRBD2,TRBV5-1
TGTGCCAGCAGTGAGGCAGGGGGCCCTTATCAGCCCCAGCATTTT,CASSEAGGPYQPQHF,NA,TRBJ1-5,TRBD1,TRBV25-1
TGTGCCAGCACCCTTGGGGGGCCCGTCTATGGCTACACCTTC,CASTLGGPVYGYTF,NA,TRBJ1-2,NA,TRBV18
TGCGCCAGCAGCAAGGACAGGGGCTCTGGAAACACCATATATTTT,CASSKDRGSGNTIYF,NA,TRBJ1-3,TRBD1,TRBV5-1
TGTGCCAGCAGTTTTAGCGGGAGGGCCGACGAGCAGTACTTC,CASSFSGRADEQYF,NA,TRBJ2-7,TRBD2,TRBV28
TGTGCCAGCAGTGGGACTGCAATTCCTGGAAACACCATATATTTT,CASSGTAIPGNTIYF,NA,TRBJ1-3,NA,TRBV6-1
TGTGCCAGCAGCTTAGTTCCGGTGGGTAGCGAGCAGTACTTC,CASSLVPVGSEQYF,NA,TRBJ2-7,NA,TRBV11-3
TGTGCCAGCAACTTACAAGAGACCCAGTACTTC,CASNLQETQYF,NA,TRBJ2-5,NA,TRBV5-8
TGTGCCAGCAGCCTTGGACTAGCGCCCGACAGAGATACGCAGTATTTT,CASSLGLAPDRDTQYF,NA,TRBJ2-3,TRBD2,TRBV7-7
TGTGCCATCAGCCCCGGGCCACCGACAGATACGCAGTATTTT,CAISPGPPTDTQYF,NA,TRBJ2-3,NA,TRBV10-3
TGTGCCATCAGTACCGACTTGGAGACCCAGTACTTC,CAISTDLETQYF,NA,TRBJ2-5,NA,TRBV10-3
TGTGCCTGGAGTTCCGTAGGAGGAAACACCATATATTTT,CAWSSVGGNTIYF,NA,TRBJ1-3,NA,TRBV30
TGCAGCGTTCAAACCCCCCTAGCGGGAAATGTCAATGAGCAGTTCTTC,CSVQTPLAGNVNEQFF,NA,TRBJ2-1,TRBD2,TRBV29-1
TGTGCCAGCAGTTCGGTAGGGCATGGCTACACCTTC,CASSSVGHGYTF,NA,TRBJ1-2,NA,TRBV7-9
TGTGCCAGCAGTTACAATGACGACAATGAGCAGTTCTTC,CASSYNDDNEQFF,NA,TRBJ2-1,NA,TRBV6-5
TGTGCCAGCCAAGGGGCGGGAGCTTCCGAGCAGTACTTC,CASQGAGASEQYF,NA,TRBJ2-7,TRBD2,TRBV11-2
TGTGCCAGCAGTGGTCAGGGGTACACTGAAGCTTTCTTT,CASSGQGYTEAFF,NA,TRBJ1-1,NA,TRBV2
TGTGCCAGCAGTGACTCCCTAGGCTCCTACAATGAGCAGTTCTTC,CASSDSLGSYNEQFF,NA,TRBJ2-1,NA,TRBV6-4
TGTGCCAGCAGGGAGGACGCGGGGGACTACAATGAGCAGTTCTTC,CASREDAGDYNEQFF,NA,TRBJ2-1,TRBD2,TRBV2
TGCGCCAGCAGCATCTCCGGGACTAGCGGGATGGATGAGCAGTTCTTC,CASSISGTSGMDEQFF,many,TRBJ2-1,TRBD2,TRBV4-1
TGTGCCAGCAGCCCCCGGGGTGGAATCCCCGGGGAGCTGTTTTTT,CASSPRGGIPGELFF,NA,TRBJ2-2,NA,TRBV5-4
TGTGCCAGCAGTTACTCCCCGGTACCACACAATGAGCAGTTCTTC,CASSYSPVPHNEQFF,NA,TRBJ2-1,NA,TRBV6-5
TGCGCCAGCAGCCAAGTGAGGGGCGTAGGCTATGGCTACACCTTC,CASSQVRGVGYGYTF,NA,TRBJ1-2,NA,TRBV4-3
TGTGCCAGCAGCGTAATGGGGGACGGCGAGCAGTACTTC,CASSVMGDGEQYF,NA,TRBJ2-7,NA,TRBV9
TGTGCCATCAGTGAGTCGGAAGCTGGACAGCCCCAGCATTTT,CAISESEAGQPQHF,NA,TRBJ1-5,NA,TRBV10-3